This T cell receptor beta chain was sequenced for a study of CXCR3-negative and CXCR3-positive naive CD8 T cells. Study findings and constraints: Naive cells positive for CXCR3 carried more hydrophobic TRB CDR3s than CXCR3-negative ones. Memory cells showed distinct TRBV-TRBJ patterns, while the two naive subsets matched.

With UMI labels, 5' RACE was used to prepare the TRB cDNA libraries. No DNA is given; TCRdb re-called the 5' RACE reads and lists each CDR3 protein once. The sample table sets out some 110,000 distinct CDR3 sequences. By phenotype, naive CD8+ T cells were CD45RO-CCR7+CD27+CD95-. Details on this clonotype: Its antigen is currently unknown.

The CDR3 consists of 14 residues. Germline V CDR1 and CDR2: MNHEY, SVGEGT. The chain has TRBV6-2 or TRBV6-3 and TRBJ1-2; TCRdb's D gene call, TRBD1, goes unchecked for lack of DNA. The specimen sequenced was naive CXCR3+ CD8+ T cells from blood. Subset described: CD45RO-CCR7+CD27+CD95- naive CD8+ T cells expressing CXCR3 (TNR3+). The clonotype comes from a human donor in good health. Some clones in this sample may be carry-over from other donors' samples. The CDR3 sequence is CASSYSRQVEGYTF.